This entry lists 24 T cell receptor beta chains sequenced from one sample in a study of tumor-infiltrating lymphocytes in primary liver carcinoma. TCR beta cDNA was reverse-transcribed from about 550 ng of total RNA. The reaction used a constant-region primer and ProtoScript II reverse transcriptase. Investigators got TCR beta libraries out of three nested multiplex PCR rounds, done with slightly modified ARM-PCR. The opening two PCR rounds, about 11 cycles each, paired TRBV1-TRBV30 forward primers with a C-beta reverse primer. MiXCR, applied by TCRdb to the multiplex PCR reads, yields one record per CDR3 protein. The data hold 95,000 to 100,000 distinct CDR3 sequences, with around two thirds observed a single time. The tissue used was unsorted bulk material of 20-30 mg. RNA and DNA were co-extracted from it with the AllPrep DNA/RNA mini kit. Sequencing was done on a sample of liver tumor tissue from sampling region 2. Indicated subset: tumor region T2, inferior pole. Every receptor here comes from an older woman with primary liver carcinoma and hepatitis B virus infection.

This clonotype was recorded at least ten times. This chain uses TRBV5-1 with TRBJ2-1; 7 nucleotides match TRBD2. CDR3 length: 16 amino acids. Germline V CDR1 and CDR2: SGHRS, YFSETQ. Trimming removed 4 bases from V and 0 bases from J; junction bases left unmatched: 7. The CDR3 DNA sequence: TGCGCCAGCAGCATTTCTAGCGGATCCTCCTACAATGAGCAGTTCTTC. It translates to CASSISSGSSYNEQFF.

On this clonotype itself: A much bigger clone sits one base away, suggesting this may be a read error. The chain employs TRBV14 and TRBJ2-2, with D maybe TRBD2 (5 bases). This CDR3 comprises 13 residues. Per germline, CDR1 SGHDN and CDR2 FVKESK. The CDR3 coding sequence is TGTGCCAGCAGCCAAGTCCACACCGGGGAGCTGGTTTTT. Translated, it gives CASSQVHTGELVF.

This clonotype was seen at least ten times. The chain carries TRBV4-1 and TRBJ2-3; the D call may be TRBD1 or TRBD2 (6 bases each). This CDR3 has 16 amino acids. Trimming took 6 bases from V and 5 from J, leaving 21 bases between them. Germline V gene lookup returns CDR1 MGHRA and CDR2 YSYEKL. CDR3 loop: CASSSQGLSRGDTQYF. CDR3 DNA: TGCGCCAGCAGTTCACAGGGACTCTCAAGGGGAGATACGCAGTATTTT.

Worth noting for this clonotype: The junction does not match germline at one end; this may be a read error. This chain connects TRBV29-1 to TRBJ1-1; 9 positions match TRBD1. The CDR3 loop spans 14 amino acids. Germline V CDR1 and CDR2: SQVTM, ANQGSEA. The CDR3 sequence: CSVITGTGNTEALF. The CDR3 coding sequence is TGCAGCGTTATTACCGGGACAGGGAACACTGAAGCCTTATTT.

This clonotype has at least ten counts. This chain connects TRBV7-8 to TRBJ2-1; 7 nucleotides match TRBD2. V lost 2 bases to trimming and J lost 10 bases; unmatched junction nucleotides: 11. This CDR3 comprises 15 residues. In germline, CDR1 is SGHVS, CDR2 FQNEAQ. The CDR3: CASSLTGTKILEQFF. The CDR3 coding sequence is TGTGCCAGCAGCTTAACCGGGACTAAGATTCTAGAGCAGTTCTTC.

The table lists this clonotype with a count of one. The rearrangement uses TRBV28 and TRBJ2-3, with 14 bases aligning to TRBD2. Germline lookup yields CDR1 MDHEN and CDR2 SYDVKM. This CDR3 has 18 amino acids. Trimming took 1 base from V and 4 from J; bases not matched to a gene: 7. The CDR3 region has the DNA TGTGCCAGCAGTTTATCGACTAGCGGGGGGGTTGGGGCAGATACGCAGTATTTT. Protein: CASSLSTSGGVGADTQYF.

Remarks on this clonotype: Given the absence of the conserved phenylalanine or tryptophan at the CDR3 end, a read error is likely. The chain couples TRBV10-3 to TRBJ1-3; TRBD1 aligns across 7 bases. CDR3 length equals 14 residues. J lost 2 bases, V lost 7 bases, and 5 bases had no gene match. Germline CDR1 and CDR2: ENHRY and SYGVKD. CDR3 protein: CAITSGTAGNTIYL. The CDR3, as DNA: TGTGCCATCACCTCCGGGACAGCTGGAAACACCATATATTTA.

This chain connects TRBV6-2 or TRBV6-3 to TRBJ1-5, with no clear D. CDR1 and CDR2 (germline): MNHEY, SVGEGT. Trimming cost V 2 bases and J 12 bases, with 26 bases left between them. This CDR3 has 17 amino acids. Here the CDR3 DNA reads TGTGCCAGCAGTTACGATCGGAGAAGTTGGGGTGTAATCAGCCAGCATTTT. Translating gives CASSYDRRSWGVISQHF.

As regards this clonotype: At one end, the junction sequence differs from germline, possibly due to a read error. This chain joins TRBV11-2 and TRBJ2-3; TRBD2 might be the D (6 bases). Germline V lookup: CDR1 SGHAT, CDR2 FQNNGV. The CDR3 has 14 residues. CDR3 amino acids: CASSLGLPTDMQYF. CDR3 bases: TGTGCCAGCAGCTTGGGACTGCCCACGGATATGCAGTATTTT.

As regards this clonotype: One base away lies a much larger clone, so this may be a sequencing read error. The V gene is TRBV10-1, the J gene TRBJ2-2; 7 bases map to TRBD2. Germline loops: CDR1 WNHNN, CDR2 SYGVQD (reference sequence). The CDR3 is made up of 13 amino acids. The CDR3 bases are TGCGTCAGCAGTGGGGGGGACTACCAAGAGCTGTTTTTT. Its protein product is CVSSGGDYQELFF.

This clonotype showed up just once. One junction end does not reproduce the germline sequence, and a read error may be involved. Here the CDR3 reads CSVGAGDYGYTF. CDR3 sequence (DNA): TGCAGCGTCGGGGCGGGGGACTACGGCTACACCTTC. The chain carries TRBV29-1 and TRBJ1-2; TRBD1 might be the D (5 bases). Germline V gives CDR1 SQVTM, CDR2 ANQGSEA. This CDR3 is 12 amino acids long. Drawing the rest from reference TRBV29-1 and TRBJ1-2, the complete variable domain is SAVISQKPSRDICQRGTSLTIQCQVDSQVTMMFWYRQQPGQSLTLIATANQGSEATYESGFVIDKFPISRPNLTFSTLTVSNMSPEDSSIYLCSVGAGDYGYTFGSGTRLTVV.

The genes are TRBV29-1 and TRBJ2-1; D call uncertain. This CDR3 contains 15 residues. V lost 3 bases to trimming and J lost 8 bases, with 20 bases between them. Germline V CDR1 and CDR2: SQVTM, ANQGSEA. The DNA of the CDR3 is TGCAGCGTTGACACCGGTTTCAGGAGTGTCGATGAGCAGTTCTTC. This codes for CSVDTGFRSVDEQFF.

This clonotype showed up many times. V gene TRBV21-1 combines with J gene TRBJ2-2; TRBD2, the table's D call, was not compared with the DNA. TRBV21-1 is classified as a pseudogene. The CDR3 has 15 amino acids. CDR3 protein: CASSNSYGSSGELFF. The CDR3 DNA sequence: TGTGCCAGCAGCAATAGTTACGGGAGTAGCGGGGAGCTGTTTTTT.

As concerns this clonotype: One end of the junction is discordant with germline, which a read error may explain. This chain joins TRBV12-3 or TRBV12-4 and TRBJ1-1; D is unclear. This CDR3 has 15 residues. CDR3: CVSSSSITRRTEVFF. As DNA, the CDR3 is TGTGTCAGCAGTTCTTCCATAACTAGGAGGACTGAAGTTTTCTTT.

Points on this clonotype: This CDR3 is missing its conserved last phenylalanine or tryptophan, likely due to a read error. The CDR3 region is CASCSKQAEAFL. CDR3 nucleotides: TGTGCCAGTTGCTCTAAACAGGCTGAAGCTTTCTTA. The V call is TRBV11-2, the J call TRBJ1-1; D may be TRBD1 (5 bases). Trimming left V 9 bases short and J 6 bases short, with 14 bases between. The CDR3 contains 12 residues. Germline V gene sequence: CDR1 SGHAT, CDR2 FQNNGV.

This clonotype came up many times. This chain links TRBV12-3 or TRBV12-4 with TRBJ2-6; D may be TRBD1 or TRBD2 (5 bases each). The CDR3 runs 15 residues. Trimming removed 3 bases at V and 4 bases at J, with 10 bases between. The CDR3 spells CASSLGVSGANVLTF. CDR3 in DNA: TGTGCCAGCAGTTTGGGGGTTTCCGGGGCCAACGTCCTGACTTTC.

As for this clonotype: A read error may explain this, as a much larger clone is one base away. The chain joins TRBV6-6 to TRBJ1-5; tentatively, D is TRBD1 (6 bases). This CDR3 has 18 residues. The V gene's germline CDR1 is MNHNY and CDR2 SVGAGI (reference sequence). V lost 0 bases and J 0 bases, leaving 15 bases between the germline ends. CDR3 in amino acids: CASSYSGPGVNSNQPQHF. The CDR3 bases are TGTGCCAGCAGTTACTCGGGCCCAGGGGTCAATAGCAATCAGCCCCAGCATTTT.

This clonotype was seen only a few times. The genes are TRBV28 and TRBJ1-4; D is perhaps TRBD1 (5 bases). Trimming removed 3 bases at V and 5 bases at J, with 13 bases between. Germline lookup yields CDR1 MDHEN and CDR2 SYDVKM. This CDR3 comprises 15 residues. CDR3 region: CASSFGGARNEKLFF. For the CDR3, the DNA is TGTGCCAGCAGTTTCGGTGGGGCGCGAAATGAAAAACTGTTTTTT.

This chain uses TRBV11-2 with TRBJ2-7; D unresolved. CDR1 is SGHAT and CDR2 is FQNNGV in the germline V gene. Trimming left V 6 bases short and J 3 bases short, with 12 bases between. CDR3 length: 13 residues. The CDR3 nucleotides are TGTGCCAGCAGATCAGACTGGGGCTACGAGCAGTACTTC. Translation: CASRSDWGYEQYF.

Concerning this clonotype: A read error may account for a junction end that differs from germline. The V and J genes are TRBV5-4 and TRBJ2-5; the match to TRBD1 covers 9 bases. Germline CDR1 is SGHNT and CDR2 is YYREEE (reference sequence). This CDR3 is 14 amino acids long. The CDR3 region is CACSTGQGIETQYF. The CDR3, as DNA: TGTGCCTGCAGCACGGGACAGGGAATAGAGACTCAGTACTTC.

The rearrangement links TRBV7-9 to TRBJ1-2; D is uncertain. CDR3 size: 12 residues. V lost 0 bases and J 8 bases, leaving 7 bases between the germline ends. The germline gives CDR1 SEHNR, CDR2 FQNEAQ (reference sequence). The CDR3 protein is CASSLAATGYTF. Here the CDR3 DNA reads TGTGCCAGCAGCTTAGCTGCCACAGGCTACACCTTC.

With regard to this clonotype: Sequence at one end of the junction differs from germline and may be a read error. The J gene is TRBJ1-6, the V gene TRBV11-2, with 7 bases aligning to TRBD1. This CDR3 has 15 residues. Per the germline V gene, CDR1 is SGHAT and CDR2 is FQNNGV. The CDR3 loop reads CASNLDPGGNSPLHF. CDR3 nucleotide sequence: TGTGCCAGTAACTTAGATCCAGGGGGGAATTCGCCCCTCCACTTT.

To note about this clonotype: A much larger clone is a single base away; this may be a read error. This chain's CDR3 is CASSYGLAGVGYKQYF. CDR3 coding DNA: TGTGCCAGCAGTTACGGCCTAGCGGGAGTAGGGTACAAGCAGTACTTC. The chain recombines TRBV6-6 with TRBJ2-7, with 10 bases identical to TRBD2. V trimming: 2 bases; J trimming: 8 bases; junction bases outside the gene matches: 12. Germline-derived CDR1 and CDR2 are MNHNY and SVGAGI (reference sequence). CDR3 length: 16 residues.

About this clonotype itself: A single base separates this from a much larger clone, so it may be a read error. V gene TRBV4-2 combines with J gene TRBJ2-1; TRBD2 matches 10 bases. Germline CDR1 and CDR2: LGHNA and YNFKEQ. This CDR3 is built from 16 residues. Written as DNA, the CDR3 is TGTGGCAGCAGACTTCAAAGCGGGAGGGCCAGAGATGAGCAGTTCTTC. Its translation is CGSRLQSGRARDEQFF.